This T cell receptor (beta chain) was captured in a study of T cell responses to AZD1222 COVID-19 vaccine. As to this clone: Its target is unknown.

CDR3 length: 12 residues. The V end was cut by 6 bases, the J end by 3 bases, with 8 bases between. CDR1 MNHEY and CDR2 SMNVEV come from the germline V gene (reference sequence). Clones were read by immunoSEQ multiplex PCR, and TCRdb kept only the in-frame ones, dropping some. The sample includes about 140,000 clones, 90% to 95% seen only once; the top ten take roughly 1.2%. Points from the study as a whole: Seropositive status at baseline applied to only a handful of AZD1222 recipients.

This sample comprised peripheral blood, obtained 28 days after the second AZD1222 dose. This receptor was obtained from an adult who received the AZD1222 COVID-19 vaccine. The J gene is TRBJ1-2, the V gene TRBV27; D is undetermined. Written as DNA, the CDR3 is TGTGCCAGCAGAGAGGGTTACTATGGCTACACCTTC. It is translated as CASREGYYGYTF.